The rows below give T cell receptor beta chains drawn from one sample of a study of T cell clones after liver transplantation. The table came from immunoSEQ multiplex PCR; TCRdb's copy has only in-frame clones and leaves some out. The data contain about 75,000 clones, around 80% of them singletons. Sample: CD4+ T cells from blood, taken 48 to 50 months after liver transplant. Every receptor here comes from a human patient who received a liver transplant. The graft donor may account for some of the T cells. CDR3s include the opening cysteine and the closing phenylalanine or tryptophan. A D gene is named only where the DNA matches it firmly. Only part of the rows carry a size: once, few, many, or a class if the clone is expanded.

clone_size	v_call	d_call	j_call	cdr3_aa	cdr3_nt
.	TRBV7-2	TRBD2	TRBJ2-3	CASSTAGLTQYF	TGTGCCAGCAGCACAGCGGGGCTTACGCAGTATTTT
.	TRBV2	TRBD1	TRBJ1-1	CASSAGTGRGVTEAFF	TGTGCCAGCAGTGCCGGGACAGGGAGGGGAGTAACTGAAGCTTTCTTT
.	TRBV7-3	.	TRBJ2-5	CASSLYAGGQETQYF	TGTGCCAGCAGCTTATACGCTGGGGGGCAAGAGACCCAGTACTTC
once	TRBV6-6	.	TRBJ2-5	CASRPVRGRETQYF	TGTGCCAGCAGACCGGTGAGGGGGAGGGAGACCCAGTACTTC
.	TRBV5-4	TRBD1	TRBJ2-7	CASSLGPGQQYEQYF	TGTGCCAGCAGCTTGGGACCGGGACAGCAATACGAGCAGTACTTC
.	TRBV7-3	TRBD2	TRBJ2-1	CAGPASSGRYFSYNEQFF	TGTGCCGGCCCGGCGTCTAGCGGGAGATATTTCTCCTACAATGAGCAGTTCTTC
.	TRBV29-1	.	TRBJ2-3	CSVEQVTDTQYF	TGCAGCGTTGAACAGGTCACAGATACGCAGTATTTT
.	TRBV2	TRBD1	TRBJ2-2	CASKGQANTGELFF	TGTGCCAGCAAAGGACAGGCGAACACCGGGGAGCTGTTTTTT
once	TRBV18	.	TRBJ2-1	CASSQAGAAEQFF	TGTGCCAGCTCCCAAGCCGGTGCGGCGGAGCAGTTCTTC
.	TRBV11-2	.	TRBJ2-3	CASSLVQDFTRTDTQYF	TGTGCCAGCAGCTTAGTTCAGGACTTCACCCGCACAGATACGCAGTATTTT
.	TRBV25-1	.	TRBJ1-2	CASSEEGGREDGYTF	TGTGCCAGCAGTGAAGAAGGCGGCAGGGAGGATGGCTACACCTTC
few	TRBV27	.	TRBJ1-5	CASSKYPNQPQHF	TGTGCCAGCAGTAAGTATCCCAATCAGCCCCAGCATTTT
.	TRBV5-4	TRBD2	TRBJ2-1	CASSLERGYEQFF	TGTGCCAGCAGCTTGGAGCGGGGGTATGAGCAGTTCTTC
.	TRBV5-4	TRBD2	TRBJ2-5	CASSPLGSGAETQYF	TGTGCCAGCAGTCCCCTAGGTAGCGGGGCGGAGACCCAGTACTTC
.	TRBV9	.	TRBJ2-3	CASSPGLTLRADTQYF	TGTGCCAGCAGCCCTGGACTAACGCTTAGGGCAGATACGCAGTATTTT
.	TRBV28	.	TRBJ1-5	CASSWTVTSSNQPQHF	TGTGCCAGCAGCTGGACAGTTACGAGTAGCAATCAGCCCCAGCATTTT
once	TRBV7-7	.	TRBJ1-2	CASSPIPGGYTF	TGTGCCAGCAGCCCAATCCCGGGGGGCTACACCTTC
once	TRBV7-9	.	TRBJ2-2	CAIRGATSANTGELFF	TGTGCCATCAGGGGGGCTACCAGTGCGAACACCGGGGAGCTGTTTTTT
.	TRBV9	.	TRBJ1-5	CASGKGGSNQPQHF	TGTGCCAGCGGAAAGGGAGGAAGCAATCAGCCCCAGCATTTT